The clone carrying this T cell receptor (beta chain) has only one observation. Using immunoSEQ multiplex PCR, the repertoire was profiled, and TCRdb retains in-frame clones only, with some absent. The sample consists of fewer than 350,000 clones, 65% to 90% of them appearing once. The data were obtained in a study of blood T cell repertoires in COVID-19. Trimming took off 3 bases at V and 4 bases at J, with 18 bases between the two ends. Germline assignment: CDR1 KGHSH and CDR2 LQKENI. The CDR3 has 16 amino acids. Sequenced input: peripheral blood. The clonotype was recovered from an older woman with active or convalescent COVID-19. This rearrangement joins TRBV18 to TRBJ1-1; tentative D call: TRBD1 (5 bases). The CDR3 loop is CASSPKNSRGGTEAFF. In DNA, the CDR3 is TGTGCCAGCTCACCGAAAAACAGTCGGGGGGGCACTGAAGCTTTCTTT.